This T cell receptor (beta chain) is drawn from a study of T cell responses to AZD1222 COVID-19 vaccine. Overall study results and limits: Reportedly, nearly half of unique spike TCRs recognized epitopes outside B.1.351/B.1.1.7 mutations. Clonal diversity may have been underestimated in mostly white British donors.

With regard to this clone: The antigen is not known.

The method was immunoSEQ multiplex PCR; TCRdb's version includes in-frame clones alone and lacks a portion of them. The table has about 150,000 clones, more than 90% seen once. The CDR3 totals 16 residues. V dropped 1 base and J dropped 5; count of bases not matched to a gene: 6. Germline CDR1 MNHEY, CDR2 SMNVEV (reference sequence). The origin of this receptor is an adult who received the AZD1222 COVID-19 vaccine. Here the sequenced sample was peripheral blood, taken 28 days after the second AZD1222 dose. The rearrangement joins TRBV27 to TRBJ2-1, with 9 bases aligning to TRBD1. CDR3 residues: CASSLYRDRAHNEQFF. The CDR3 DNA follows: TGTGCCAGCAGTTTATACCGGGACAGGGCCCACAATGAGCAGTTCTTC.